These T cell receptor beta chains were read from a single sample in a study of shared T cell receptors in the human thymus. This table comes from immunoSEQ multiplex PCR, and its TCRdb copy is limited to in-frame clones, with some not included. Of roughly 710,000 clones in the sample, roughly 85% were seen once. Another study also made use of these data, one on human thymus T cells.

Sequenced input: thymocytes. These receptors were obtained from a girl under two years old with a congenital heart defect. Both conserved end residues are part of each CDR3. The order of the fields is D gene, J gene, V gene, clone size, CDR3 DNA, CDR3 protein. D genes are given only for firm matches. Some rows have no size entry. The others give once, few or many, or a class for an expanded clone.

d_gene: NA
j_gene: TRBJ1-2
v_gene: TRBV28
abundance: NA
CDR3nt: TGTGCCAGCAGGAGTACAGGGTTGGGTGGTTCGGGTGGCTACACCTTC
CDR3aa: CASRSTGLGGSGGYTF

d_gene: NA
j_gene: TRBJ1-1
v_gene: TRBV9
abundance: NA
CDR3nt: TGTGCCAGCAGCGTAGTTTCGGCGGGGAACACTGAAGCTTTCTTT
CDR3aa: CASSVVSAGNTEAFF

d_gene: NA
j_gene: TRBJ1-1
v_gene: TRBV15
abundance: NA
CDR3nt: TGTGCCACCAGCGAAAGACACCAAGCGAACACTGAAGCTTTCTTT
CDR3aa: CATSERHQANTEAFF

d_gene: NA
j_gene: TRBJ2-3
v_gene: TRBV1
abundance: NA
CDR3nt: TGCACCAGCAGCCAAGAACTAGCGGGGGGGTACACAGATACGCAGTATTTT
CDR3aa: CTSSQELAGGYTDTQYF

d_gene: TRBD1
j_gene: TRBJ2-5
v_gene: TRBV11-1
abundance: NA
CDR3nt: TGTGCCAGCAGCTCCCTATTCAGGGGGAAAGAGACCCAGTACTTC
CDR3aa: CASSSLFRGKETQYF

d_gene: TRBD1
j_gene: TRBJ1-5
v_gene: TRBV19
abundance: NA
CDR3nt: TGTGCCAGTAGTATCCCGGGACAGGGCCCCCAGCCCCAGCATTTT
CDR3aa: CASSIPGQGPQPQHF

d_gene: NA
j_gene: TRBJ1-2
v_gene: TRBV5-4
abundance: NA
CDR3nt: TGTGCCAGCAGCGCGCGACAGCGCAACTATGGCTACACCTTC
CDR3aa: CASSARQRNYGYTF

d_gene: NA
j_gene: TRBJ2-7
v_gene: TRBV5-4
abundance: few
CDR3nt: TGTGCCAGCAGCTCGGAACACAATCGGACAGAATACTATGAGCAGTACTTC
CDR3aa: CASSSEHNRTEYYEQYF

d_gene: TRBD1
j_gene: TRBJ1-2
v_gene: TRBV9
abundance: NA
CDR3nt: TGTGCCAGCAGCGTAGAGGGGGCTCGGGCTCACTATGGCTACACCTTC
CDR3aa: CASSVEGARAHYGYTF

d_gene: NA
j_gene: TRBJ2-1
v_gene: TRBV6-5
abundance: NA
CDR3nt: TGTGCCAGCAGTCGCCGGGGTCCTCTTGGTGAGCAGTTCTTC
CDR3aa: CASSRRGPLGEQFF

d_gene: TRBD1
j_gene: TRBJ1-2
v_gene: TRBV5-4
abundance: NA
CDR3nt: TGTGCCAGCAGCCGGGACGGACAGGGGCCTCACTATGGCTACACCTTC
CDR3aa: CASSRDGQGPHYGYTF

d_gene: TRBD1
j_gene: TRBJ2-7
v_gene: TRBV5-1
abundance: NA
CDR3nt: TGCGCCAGCAGCGGAGCCGGGACAGGGATTCACGAGCAGTACTTC
CDR3aa: CASSGAGTGIHEQYF

d_gene: NA
j_gene: TRBJ2-7
v_gene: TRBV7-2
abundance: NA
CDR3nt: TGTGCCAGCAGCTCCCCCCTCCGGGCCTACGAGCAGTACTTC
CDR3aa: CASSSPLRAYEQYF

d_gene: TRBD1
j_gene: TRBJ1-2
v_gene: TRBV4-3
abundance: NA
CDR3nt: TGCGCCAGCAGCCTCGGACAGGGGGCAGGATTATGGGGCTACACCTTC
CDR3aa: CASSLGQGAGLWGYTF

d_gene: NA
j_gene: TRBJ1-5
v_gene: TRBV28
abundance: NA
CDR3nt: TGTGCCAGCAGTTTTGTCGGGACTGGGAATCAGCCCCAGCATTTT
CDR3aa: CASSFVGTGNQPQHF

d_gene: TRBD1
j_gene: TRBJ1-1
v_gene: TRBV5-4
abundance: NA
CDR3nt: TGTGCCAGCAGCCTGGGACAGCTAGGTACAGAAGCTTTCTTT
CDR3aa: CASSLGQLGTEAFF

d_gene: NA
j_gene: TRBJ2-2
v_gene: TRBV18
abundance: NA
CDR3nt: TGTGCCAGCACTTACACCGGGGAGCTGTTTTTT
CDR3aa: CASTYTGELFF

d_gene: NA
j_gene: TRBJ2-2
v_gene: TRBV4-3
abundance: NA
CDR3nt: TGCGCCAGCAGCCAAGAATCAAGCTTTGCCGGGGAGCTGTTTTTT
CDR3aa: CASSQESSFAGELFF

d_gene: TRBD2
j_gene: TRBJ2-5
v_gene: TRBV7-9
abundance: once
CDR3nt: TGTGCCTCACGGTCGGCCCGGGAGGGGACCCAGTACTTC
CDR3aa: CASRSAREGTQYF

d_gene: NA
j_gene: TRBJ1-3
v_gene: TRBV21-1
abundance: NA
CDR3nt: TGTGCCAGCAGCAAAGGGGGGAAGGGGACATTTGGAAACACCATATATTTT
CDR3aa: CASSKGGKGTFGNTIYF

d_gene: TRBD1
j_gene: TRBJ1-5
v_gene: TRBV6-5
abundance: NA
CDR3nt: TGTGCCAGCAGAAGAGGGGGCGGCAATCAGCCCCAGCATTTT
CDR3aa: CASRRGGGNQPQHF

d_gene: TRBD1
j_gene: TRBJ2-7
v_gene: TRBV7-9
abundance: NA
CDR3nt: TGTGCCAGCAGCTACACCGTGACAGGGTCCTACGAGCAGTACTTC
CDR3aa: CASSYTVTGSYEQYF

d_gene: TRBD2
j_gene: TRBJ2-5
v_gene: TRBV4-3
abundance: NA
CDR3nt: TGCGCCAGCAGCCACGGGAGGGGAGAGACCCAGTACTTC
CDR3aa: CASSHGRGETQYF

d_gene: NA
j_gene: TRBJ1-4
v_gene: TRBV5-1
abundance: NA
CDR3nt: TGCGCCAGCAGTCCGGGACAAGGAAATGAAAAACTGTTTTTT
CDR3aa: CASSPGQGNEKLFF

d_gene: TRBD2
j_gene: TRBJ2-3
v_gene: TRBV28
abundance: NA
CDR3nt: TGTGCCAGCAGTTTAGGACTAGCGGGGGTTAGGGATACGCAGTATTTT
CDR3aa: CASSLGLAGVRDTQYF

d_gene: NA
j_gene: TRBJ1-5
v_gene: TRBV9
abundance: NA
CDR3nt: TGTGCCAGCAGCGTAGCTGCGGATAGCAATCAGCCCCAGCATTTT
CDR3aa: CASSVAADSNQPQHF

d_gene: TRBD1
j_gene: TRBJ1-2
v_gene: TRBV27
abundance: NA
CDR3nt: TGTGCCAGCAGTCCGCGGACAGGTTTTAACTATGGCTACACCTTC
CDR3aa: CASSPRTGFNYGYTF

d_gene: TRBD2
j_gene: TRBJ2-1
v_gene: TRBV18
abundance: NA
CDR3nt: TGTGCCAGCTCACCGCCGGGACTAGCCTACAATGAGCAGTTCTTC
CDR3aa: CASSPPGLAYNEQFF

d_gene: NA
j_gene: TRBJ1-5
v_gene: TRBV19
abundance: NA
CDR3nt: TGTGCCAGTAGTCGACAGAATCAGCCCCAGCATTTT
CDR3aa: CASSRQNQPQHF

d_gene: NA
j_gene: TRBJ2-1
v_gene: TRBV6-5
abundance: NA
CDR3nt: TGTGCCAGCAGTTACCCCCCCCCGGTCTACAATGAGCAGTTCTTC
CDR3aa: CASSYPPPVYNEQFF

d_gene: NA
j_gene: TRBJ1-3
v_gene: TRBV11-2
abundance: NA
CDR3nt: TGTGCCAGCAGCTACAGGGACCACTCTGGAAACACCATATATTTT
CDR3aa: CASSYRDHSGNTIYF

d_gene: NA
j_gene: TRBJ1-1
v_gene: TRBV7-4
abundance: NA
CDR3nt: TGTGCCAGCAGCGCCGGAGGGGACACTGAAGCTTTCTTT
CDR3aa: CASSAGGDTEAFF

d_gene: TRBD1
j_gene: TRBJ1-2
v_gene: TRBV6-1
abundance: NA
CDR3nt: TGTGCCAGCAGTGAAGATGGGCGGACAGGACCGAGGTTTTGGTATGGCTACACCTTC
CDR3aa: CASSEDGRTGPRFWYGYTF

d_gene: NA
j_gene: TRBJ2-5
v_gene: TRBV6-5
abundance: once
CDR3nt: TGTGCCAGCAGTTACTCGAGGGCAGCGACCCAAGAGACCCAGTACTTC
CDR3aa: CASSYSRAATQETQYF

d_gene: TRBD1
j_gene: TRBJ2-7
v_gene: TRBV5-4
abundance: NA
CDR3nt: TGTGCCAGCAGCCGTGGACAGGTTACGAGGTTAACCTACGAGCAGTACTTC
CDR3aa: CASSRGQVTRLTYEQYF

d_gene: NA
j_gene: TRBJ1-2
v_gene: TRBV2
abundance: NA
CDR3nt: TGTGCCAGCAGTGACCGGCAGGGTAAACCTAACTATGGCTACACCTTC
CDR3aa: CASSDRQGKPNYGYTF

d_gene: TRBD1
j_gene: TRBJ1-1
v_gene: TRBV6-1
abundance: once
CDR3nt: TGTGCCAGCAGTGTTAGGGGGCTCGAAATGAACACTGAAGCTTTCTTT
CDR3aa: CASSVRGLEMNTEAFF

d_gene: TRBD1
j_gene: TRBJ1-2
v_gene: TRBV9
abundance: NA
CDR3nt: TGTGCCAGCAGCCCGCCGGGGACAGGTTTAGGCTACACCTTC
CDR3aa: CASSPPGTGLGYTF

d_gene: TRBD1
j_gene: TRBJ1-2
v_gene: TRBV7-6
abundance: NA
CDR3nt: TGTGCCAGCAGCTCTCGGACAGGGAGATTAGGCTACACCTTC
CDR3aa: CASSSRTGRLGYTF

d_gene: NA
j_gene: TRBJ2-5
v_gene: TRBV25-1
abundance: NA
CDR3nt: TGTGCCAGCAGTGGAGGGCTACAAGAGACCCAGTACTTC
CDR3aa: CASSGGLQETQYF

d_gene: TRBD1
j_gene: TRBJ2-5
v_gene: TRBV29-1
abundance: NA
CDR3nt: TGCAGCGTTGAGAGGACAGGGAGGGAGACCCAGTACTTC
CDR3aa: CSVERTGRETQYF

d_gene: NA
j_gene: TRBJ2-7
v_gene: TRBV29-1
abundance: NA
CDR3nt: TGCAGCGTTGGGCCACAGCTCTACGAGCAGTACTTC
CDR3aa: CSVGPQLYEQYF

d_gene: NA
j_gene: TRBJ2-1
v_gene: TRBV2
abundance: NA
CDR3nt: TGTGCCAGCAGTGAAGGCCCCATCATAGCGGACTTCTACAATGAGCAGTTCTTC
CDR3aa: CASSEGPIIADFYNEQFF

d_gene: NA
j_gene: TRBJ1-1
v_gene: TRBV4-1
abundance: NA
CDR3nt: TGCGCCAGCAGCCATGATAGGAGGTGGGTAGGCATGAACACTGAAGCTTTCTTT
CDR3aa: CASSHDRRWVGMNTEAFF

d_gene: TRBD1
j_gene: TRBJ1-1
v_gene: TRBV29-1
abundance: once
CDR3nt: TGCAGCGTTGATGAGGGGGCGAACACTGAAGCTTTCTTT
CDR3aa: CSVDEGANTEAFF

d_gene: NA
j_gene: TRBJ1-1
v_gene: TRBV5-6
abundance: few
CDR3nt: TGTGCCAGCAGCTTTGTGGCCACAGGGAGTAACACTGAAGCTTTCTTT
CDR3aa: CASSFVATGSNTEAFF

d_gene: TRBD1
j_gene: TRBJ2-1
v_gene: TRBV6-1
abundance: NA
CDR3nt: TGTGCCAGCAGTGGGGGGACAGCAAATGAGCAGTTCTTC
CDR3aa: CASSGGTANEQFF

d_gene: TRBD1
j_gene: TRBJ1-1
v_gene: TRBV13
abundance: NA
CDR3nt: TGTGCCAGCAGCTTAGGAGGGGACAGGGGGCGTTCTGAAGCTTTCTTT
CDR3aa: CASSLGGDRGRSEAFF

d_gene: NA
j_gene: TRBJ2-7
v_gene: TRBV10-3
abundance: NA
CDR3nt: TGTGCCATCCAGGGGACCTTATCCTACGAGCAGTACTTC
CDR3aa: CAIQGTLSYEQYF

d_gene: NA
j_gene: TRBJ1-2
v_gene: TRBV2
abundance: NA
CDR3nt: TGTGCCAGCAGTGCCGGCCACCCCGGGAACTATGGCTACACCTTC
CDR3aa: CASSAGHPGNYGYTF

d_gene: NA
j_gene: TRBJ2-7
v_gene: TRBV19
abundance: NA
CDR3nt: TGTGCCAGTAGTATCCCCGACAGGAGCTACGAGCAGTACTTC
CDR3aa: CASSIPDRSYEQYF

d_gene: TRBD1
j_gene: TRBJ1-1
v_gene: TRBV9
abundance: NA
CDR3nt: TGTGCCAGCAGCGTAGTCCCATCCCGGGACAGCCTTGAAGCTTTCTTT
CDR3aa: CASSVVPSRDSLEAFF

d_gene: NA
j_gene: TRBJ1-1
v_gene: TRBV10-3
abundance: once
CDR3nt: TGTGCCATCAGCTACAGACAGAGACATCTGAACACTGAAGCTTTCTTT
CDR3aa: CAISYRQRHLNTEAFF

d_gene: TRBD2
j_gene: TRBJ2-1
v_gene: TRBV19
abundance: NA
CDR3nt: TGTGCCAGTAAGTTGGGACTAGAGAGTTTCTTC
CDR3aa: CASKLGLESFF

d_gene: TRBD1
j_gene: TRBJ2-5
v_gene: TRBV27
abundance: NA
CDR3nt: TGTGCCAGCAGTCGGACAGGGCGAGAGACCCAGTACTTC
CDR3aa: CASSRTGRETQYF

d_gene: NA
j_gene: TRBJ2-4
v_gene: TRBV30
abundance: NA
CDR3nt: TGTGCCTGGAGTGAGGGGCAGCCACTAGCCAAAAACATTCAGTACTTC
CDR3aa: CAWSEGQPLAKNIQYF

d_gene: TRBD1
j_gene: TRBJ1-2
v_gene: TRBV10-3
abundance: once
CDR3nt: TGTGCCATCAGTGAGTGGGACAGGGGGCGCGGGAACTATGGCTACACCTTC
CDR3aa: CAISEWDRGRGNYGYTF

d_gene: TRBD1
j_gene: TRBJ2-7
v_gene: TRBV5-6
abundance: NA
CDR3nt: TGTGCCAGCAGCTTGGCACAGGGGGCTTGGGAGCAGTACTTC
CDR3aa: CASSLAQGAWEQYF